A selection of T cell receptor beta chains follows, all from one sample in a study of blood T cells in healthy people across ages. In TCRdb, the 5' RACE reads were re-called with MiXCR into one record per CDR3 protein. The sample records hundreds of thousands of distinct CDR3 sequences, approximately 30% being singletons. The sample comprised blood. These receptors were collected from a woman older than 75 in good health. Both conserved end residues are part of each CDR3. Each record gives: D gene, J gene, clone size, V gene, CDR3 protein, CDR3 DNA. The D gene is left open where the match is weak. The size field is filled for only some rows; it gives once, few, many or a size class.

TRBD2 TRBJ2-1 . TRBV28 CASSSPQLADKGDEQFF TGTGCCAGCAGTTCCCCCCAACTAGCGGACAAGGGGGATGAGCAGTTCTTC
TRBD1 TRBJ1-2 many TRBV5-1 CASSPARGNGYTF TGCGCCAGCAGCCCGGCCAGGGGGAATGGCTACACCTTC
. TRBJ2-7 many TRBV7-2 CASSAGLGRYYEQYF TGTGCCAGCAGCGCAGGCCTTGGACGATACTACGAGCAGTACTTC
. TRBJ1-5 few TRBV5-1 CASSSEPTKDQPQHF TGCGCCAGCAGCTCGGAGCCCACGAAGGATCAGCCCCAGCATTTT
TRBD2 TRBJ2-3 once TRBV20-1 CSARKLAGDTDTQYF TGCAGTGCTAGAAAACTAGCGGGGGACACAGATACGCAGTATTTT
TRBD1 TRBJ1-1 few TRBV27 CASRPGQPFREAFF TGTGCCAGCAGGCCGGGACAGCCATTCCGTGAAGCTTTCTTT
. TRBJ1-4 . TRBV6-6 CASSYSGDGRSNEKLFF TGTGCCAGCAGTTACTCGGGGGACGGACGGTCTAATGAAAAACTGTTTTTT
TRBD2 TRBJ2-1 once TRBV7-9 CASSIRSGGAKEQFF TGTGCCAGCAGCATACGAAGCGGGGGGGCCAAGGAGCAGTTCTTC
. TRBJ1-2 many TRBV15 CATSVGVGHGYTF TGTGCCACCAGTGTGGGGGTCGGGCATGGCTACACCTTC
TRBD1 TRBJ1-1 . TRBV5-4 CASSLGTGLRNTEAFF TGTGCCAGCAGCTTGGGGACAGGGTTACGGAACACTGAAGCTTTCTTT
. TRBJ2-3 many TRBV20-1 CSASQEDSLTDTQYF TGCAGTGCTAGTCAAGAGGACAGCCTGACAGATACGCAGTATTTT
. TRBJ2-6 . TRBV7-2 CASSPTLSGANVLTF TGTGCCAGCAGCCCTACCCTCTCTGGGGCCAACGTCCTGACTTTC
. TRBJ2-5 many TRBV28 CASSLPSKTQYF TGTGCCAGCAGTTTACCCAGTAAGACCCAGTACTTC
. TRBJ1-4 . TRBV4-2 CASSQETTNEKLFF TGTGCCAGCAGCCAAGAAACAACTAATGAAAAACTGTTTTTT
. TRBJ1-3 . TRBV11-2 CASSLSLGRRSDTIYF TGTGCCAGCAGCTTAAGCTTAGGCCGCCGGTCGGACACCATATATTTT
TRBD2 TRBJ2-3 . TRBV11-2 CASSLDYGLAGAGDTQYF TGTGCCAGCAGCCTTGATTACGGTCTAGCGGGGGCGGGAGATACGCAGTATTTT
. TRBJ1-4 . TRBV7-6 CASSLSASALGEKLFF TGTGCCAGCAGCTTAAGTGCGTCGGCCTTGGGTGAAAAACTGTTTTTT
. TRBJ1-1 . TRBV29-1 CSGFDRNTEAFF TGCAGCGGCTTCGACAGGAACACTGAAGCTTTCTTT
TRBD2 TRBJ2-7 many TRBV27 CASSERGRYEQYF TGTGCCAGCTCCGAGCGGGGGCGATACGAGCAGTACTTC
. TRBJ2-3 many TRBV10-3 CAISEPLTDTQYF TGTGCCATCAGTGAGCCACTGACAGATACGCAGTATTTT
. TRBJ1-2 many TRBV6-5 CASSYSNANYGYTF TGTGCCAGCAGTTACTCGAACGCTAACTATGGCTACACCTTC
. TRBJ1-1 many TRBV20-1 CSARGGRLGNTEAFF TGCAGTGCACGCGGGGGAAGGCTGGGGAACACTGAAGCTTTCTTT
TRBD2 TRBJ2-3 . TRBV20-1 CSVRVAGARDTQYF TGCAGTGTTAGAGTAGCGGGGGCCAGGGATACGCAGTATTTT
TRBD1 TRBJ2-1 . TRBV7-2 CASTQGVLGEQFF TGTGCCAGCACCCAGGGGGTTTTAGGTGAGCAGTTCTTC
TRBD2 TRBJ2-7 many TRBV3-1 CASSQRGGSYEQYF TGTGCCAGCAGCCAAAGGGGAGGGTCCTACGAGCAGTACTTC
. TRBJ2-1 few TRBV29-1 CSVEDASGYNEQFF TGCAGCGTTGAAGATGCCAGTGGCTACAATGAGCAGTTCTTC
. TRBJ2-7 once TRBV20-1 CSAGDTAPSDDHEQYF TGCAGTGCTGGGGACACCGCACCGAGTGATGATCACGAGCAGTACTTC
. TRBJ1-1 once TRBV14 CASSQRGRVNTEAFF TGTGCCAGCAGCCAGAGGGGACGGGTAAACACTGAAGCTTTCTTT
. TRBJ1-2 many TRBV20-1 CSARDPQDGYTF TGCAGTGCTAGAGATCCTCAAGACGGCTACACCTTC
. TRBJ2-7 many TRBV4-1 CASSLTGHNYEQYF TGCGCCAGCAGCCTAACGGGACATAACTACGAGCAGTACTTC
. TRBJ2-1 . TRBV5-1 CASTDEGVRNEQFF TGCGCCAGCACCGATGAGGGGGTAAGGAATGAGCAGTTCTTC
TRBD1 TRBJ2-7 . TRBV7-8 CASNPTGVGEQYF TGTGCCAGCAACCCAACAGGGGTCGGCGAGCAGTACTTC
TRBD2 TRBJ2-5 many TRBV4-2 CASSQDQRGGRETQYF TGTGCCAGCAGCCAAGATCAGCGGGGGGGCCGAGAGACCCAGTACTTC
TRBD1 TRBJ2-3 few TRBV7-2 CANSSGQGAGTETQYF TGTGCCAACAGCTCCGGCCAGGGGGCTGGGACGGAGACCCAGTATTTT
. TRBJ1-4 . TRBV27 CASSNSLNPEKLFF TGTGCCAGCAGTAACAGCCTTAACCCAGAAAAACTGTTTTTT
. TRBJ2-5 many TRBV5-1 CASSLSYRVQETQYF TGCGCCAGCAGCCTTAGTTACAGGGTCCAAGAGACCCAGTACTTC
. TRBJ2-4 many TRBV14 CASSQLGGEAKNIQYF TGTGCCAGCAGCCAACTAGGAGGGGAAGCCAAAAACATTCAGTACTTC
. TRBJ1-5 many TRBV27 CASSSWGTNQPQHF TGTGCCAGCAGCTCCTGGGGTACCAATCAGCCCCAGCATTTT
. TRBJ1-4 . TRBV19 CASRGRAETNEKLFF TGTGCCAGTAGAGGACGGGCCGAAACTAATGAAAAACTGTTTTTT
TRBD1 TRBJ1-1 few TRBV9 CASSVGQGMNTGAFF TGTGCCAGCAGCGTAGGACAGGGGATGAACACTGGAGCTTTCTTT
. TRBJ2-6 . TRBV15 CATSPGLSTTGANVLTF TGTGCCACCAGCCCAGGTCTTTCCACTACTGGGGCCAACGTCCTGACTTTC
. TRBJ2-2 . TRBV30 CAWSGPGQGEMWGGELFF TGTGCCTGGAGTGGCCCCGGACAAGGCGAAATGTGGGGGGGGGAGCTGTTTTTT
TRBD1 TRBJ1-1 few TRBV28 CASNDRVKTEAFF TGTGCCAGCAATGACAGGGTGAAGACTGAAGCTTTCTTT
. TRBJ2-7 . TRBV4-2 CASSQVPHEQYF TGTGCCAGCAGCCAAGTTCCCCACGAGCAGTACTTC
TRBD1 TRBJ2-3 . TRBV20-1 CSARPRDRGPDTQYF TGCAGTGCTAGGCCCCGGGACAGGGGACCAGATACGCAGTATTTT
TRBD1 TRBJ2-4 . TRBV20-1 CSATAFRGMEQYF TGCAGTGCTACGGCTTTCAGGGGGATGGAGCAGTACTTC
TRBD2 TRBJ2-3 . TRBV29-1 CSVEGRGGRTDTQYF TGCAGCGTTGAAGGACGGGGGGGCCGTACAGATACGCAGTATTTT
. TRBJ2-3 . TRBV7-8 CASTRAGVGDTQYF TGTGCCAGTACTCGGGCCGGGGTGGGAGATACGCAGTATTTT
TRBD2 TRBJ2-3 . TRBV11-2 CASSLGTSGIDTQYF TGTGCCAGCAGCCTCGGGACTAGCGGGATAGATACGCAGTATTTT
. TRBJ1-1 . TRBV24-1 CATSDDQLGNTEAFF TGTGCCACCAGTGATGACCAGTTGGGGAACACTGAAGCTTTCTTT
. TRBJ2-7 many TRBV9 CASSVGGTASYEQYF TGTGCCAGCAGCGTAGGTGGGACCGCTTCCTACGAGCAGTACTTC
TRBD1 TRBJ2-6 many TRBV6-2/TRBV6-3 CASSKLTGAGANVLTF TGTGCCAGCAGCAAATTGACAGGGGCTGGGGCCAACGTCCTGACTTTC